Described below is a single T cell receptor (beta chain) sequence and its context. Its antigen is not identified. Other nucleotide sequences in the sample specify the same CDR3. Primers: 60 V beta forward and 13 J beta reverse. Measured with immunoSEQ multiplex PCR; TCRdb has only the in-frame clones, and not every one. This sample has 100,000 to 120,000 clones, with around 91% found just once. The data were taken from a study of glioma-infiltrating T cells after dendritic cell vaccination. Overall study: Dendritic cell vaccination trial patients had either newly diagnosed or recurrent glioblastoma. Study-level findings and limits: No direct clonality-survival link was found; a diverse polyclonal response may matter.

Germline V gene data show CDR1 as MNHEY and CDR2 as SMNVEV (reference sequence). V lost 2 bases to trimming and J lost 3 bases, with 7 bases between them. The CDR3 is 13 amino acids. Specified time point: after dendritic cell vaccination, including at tumor progression/relapse. This clonotype was obtained from a human donor with glioblastoma. Here the sequenced sample was blood, taken after dendritic cell vaccination. This chain joins TRBV27 and TRBJ1-2, with D unclear. The CDR3 region has the DNA TGTGCCAGCAGTTTAAGGGAGGACTATGGCTACACCTTC. Residues: CASSLREDYGYTF.